Listed below are T cell receptor beta chains from one sample, sequenced in a study of blood T cell repertoires in COVID-19. TCRdb's table, derived via immunoSEQ multiplex PCR, lists solely in-frame clones and lacks some. The table lists hundreds of thousands of clones, more than 70% of them singletons, with approximately 2% in the top ten. Specimen: PBMCs or T cells enriched from blood (not recorded which). The receptors stem from a woman aged 55-69 years in a cohort exposed to, infected with or recovered from COVID-19 (not recorded which). Each CDR3 is given with its conserved first and last residue. The D gene is left open where the match is weak. Clone sizes are given selectively: once, few, many, or a class where the clone is expanded.

length: 14; size: -; J: TRBJ2-1; V: TRBV7-9; D: -; DNA: TGTGCCAGCAGCTCCCGGACTCTCAACAATGAGCAGTTCTTC; CDR3: CASSSRTLNNEQFF
length: 15; size: -; J: TRBJ2-2; V: TRBV10-2; D: TRBD2; DNA: TGCGCCAGCCGAGGGCGGGAGGGCCTGACCGGGGAGCTGTTTTTT; CDR3: CASRGREGLTGELFF
length: 15; size: once; J: TRBJ2-3; V: TRBV6-5; D: TRBD2; DNA: TGTGCCAGCAGTTACTCCTTAGCGGGGACAGATACGCAGTATTTT; CDR3: CASSYSLAGTDTQYF
length: 14; size: few; J: TRBJ2-7; V: TRBV9; D: -; DNA: TGTGCCAGCAGCGTAGCAGGGGACCTCTACGAGCAGTACTTC; CDR3: CASSVAGDLYEQYF
length: 16; size: -; J: TRBJ2-4; V: TRBV7-2; D: TRBD2; DNA: TGTGCCAGCAGTCCTAGCGGGGTCTACGCCAAAAACATTCAGTACTTC; CDR3: CASSPSGVYAKNIQYF
length: 17; size: -; J: TRBJ1-4; V: TRBV7-9; D: TRBD1; DNA: TGTGCCAGCAGCCTAGGGACAGGAAAAGGGACTAATGAAAAACTGTTTTTT; CDR3: CASSLGTGKGTNEKLFF
length: 15; size: -; J: TRBJ2-5; V: TRBV5-1; D: TRBD2; DNA: TGCGCCAGCAGCTTGAGGCAGCGGGAGAGGGAGACCCAGTACTTC; CDR3: CASSLRQRERETQYF
length: 14; size: few; J: TRBJ2-3; V: TRBV6-2/TRBV6-3; D: -; DNA: TGTGCCAGCAGTTGGGTCGGGGGCACAGATACGCAGTATTTT; CDR3: CASSWVGGTDTQYF
length: 15; size: -; J: TRBJ2-3; V: TRBV13; D: -; DNA: TGTGCCAGCAGCCTCATAGCGGTATCCACAGATACGCAGTATTTT; CDR3: CASSLIAVSTDTQYF
length: 16; size: -; J: TRBJ2-1; V: TRBV9; D: TRBD2; DNA: TGTGCCAGCAGCGTAGTCGGGGGGACTAGCGGCAATGAGCAGTTCTTC; CDR3: CASSVVGGTSGNEQFF
length: 17; size: -; J: TRBJ2-1; V: TRBV5-1; D: -; DNA: TGCGCCAGCAGCCCGAAAGCTTACCGCGTCTCCTACAATGAGCAGTTCTTC; CDR3: CASSPKAYRVSYNEQFF
length: 14; size: once; J: TRBJ2-7; V: TRBV7-2; D: -; DNA: TGTGCCAGCAGCTTAGCGCGCCGCTCCTACGAGCAGTACTTC; CDR3: CASSLARRSYEQYF
length: 12; size: -; J: TRBJ1-1; V: TRBV6-5; D: -; DNA: TGTGCCAGTCAGGGAATGTACACTGAAGCTTTCTTT; CDR3: CASQGMYTEAFF
length: 17; size: once; J: TRBJ1-6; V: TRBV30; D: -; DNA: TGTGCCTGGAGTGGAAGACAGGACAACTCCTATAATTCACCCCTCCACTTT; CDR3: CAWSGRQDNSYNSPLHF
length: 14; size: -; J: TRBJ2-7; V: TRBV9; D: -; DNA: TGTGCCAGCAGCGTAGGTGGCGCGGGCTACGAGCAGTACTTC; CDR3: CASSVGGAGYEQYF
length: 13; size: once; J: TRBJ1-4; V: TRBV28; D: -; DNA: TGTGCCAGCAGTTTCTACAGGAACGAAAAACTGTTTTTT; CDR3: CASSFYRNEKLFF
length: 14; size: -; J: TRBJ1-2; V: TRBV18; D: TRBD1; DNA: TGTGCCAGCTCACCACAGGGACAGGAGGGTGGCTACACCTTC; CDR3: CASSPQGQEGGYTF
length: 13; size: few; J: TRBJ1-2; V: TRBV28; D: -; DNA: TGTGCCAGCACCCCGGGGGGGGTCTGGGGCTACACCTTC; CDR3: CASTPGGVWGYTF
length: 13; size: -; J: TRBJ2-7; V: TRBV5-1; D: -; DNA: TGCGCCAGCAGGGAGGAGGGTTCTTACGAGCAGTACTTC; CDR3: CASREEGSYEQYF
length: 14; size: -; J: TRBJ2-7; V: TRBV28; D: TRBD2; DNA: TGTGCCAGCAAAAGAGGACTAGCGTCCTACGAGCAGTACTTC; CDR3: CASKRGLASYEQYF
length: 15; size: -; J: TRBJ1-5; V: TRBV20-1; D: TRBD1; DNA: TGCAGTGCTAGTCCCGGGACAGGGTTCAATCAGCCCCAGCATTTT; CDR3: CSASPGTGFNQPQHF
length: 12; size: -; J: TRBJ1-5; V: TRBV2; D: TRBD1; DNA: TGTGCCATGACAGGGTGCGATCAGCCCCAGCATTTT; CDR3: CAMTGCDQPQHF
length: 16; size: -; J: TRBJ1-2; V: TRBV29-1; D: -; DNA: TGCAGCGTTGTGGTTCAAGGCCCAGGGATAGTAATTGGCTACACCTTC; CDR3: CSVVVQGPGIVIGYTF
length: 15; size: few; J: TRBJ2-1; V: TRBV28; D: -; DNA: TGTGCCAGCAGTTCTCCCTCACTAAGCCCTCTTGGGCAGTTCTTC; CDR3: CASSSPSLSPLGQFF
length: 12; size: -; J: TRBJ1-2; V: TRBV2; D: TRBD1; DNA: TGTGCCAGCTTCGGACAGGCCGGTGGCTACACCTTC; CDR3: CASFGQAGGYTF
length: 13; size: -; J: TRBJ2-1; V: TRBV3-1/TRBV3-2; D: -; DNA: TGTGCCAGCACGCCTTGGGGAGACAATGAGCAGTTCTTC; CDR3: CASTPWGDNEQFF
length: 15; size: -; J: TRBJ2-5; V: TRBV30; D: -; DNA: TGTGCCTGGAGGGACCTGGCCGGGGTAAAAGAGACCCAGTACTTC; CDR3: CAWRDLAGVKETQYF
length: 15; size: once; J: TRBJ2-3; V: TRBV27; D: TRBD1; DNA: TGTGCCAGCAGTAGCCCGACAGGGGTCACAGATACGCAGTATTTT; CDR3: CASSSPTGVTDTQYF
length: 15; size: few; J: TRBJ1-1; V: TRBV6-4; D: TRBD1; DNA: TGTGCCAGCAGTGCCTCAGGACAGGGGGCGACTGAAGCTTTCTTT; CDR3: CASSASGQGATEAFF
length: 14; size: -; J: TRBJ2-1; V: TRBV5-1; D: TRBD2; DNA: TGCGCCAGCAGCGGACTAGCGGGATTCAATGAGCAGTTCTTC; CDR3: CASSGLAGFNEQFF
length: 15; size: -; J: TRBJ2-1; V: TRBV3-1/TRBV3-2; D: TRBD1; DNA: TGTGCCAGCAGCTTGGGACAGGGACCTATTAATGAGCAGTTCTTC; CDR3: CASSLGQGPINEQFF
length: 17; size: -; J: TRBJ2-3; V: TRBV28; D: TRBD2; DNA: TGTGCCAGCAGCCCTAGTCCTAGCGGGGGGTTTTCGCATACGCAGTATTTT; CDR3: CASSPSPSGGFSHTQYF
length: 21; size: -; J: TRBJ2-1; V: TRBV12-2; D: -; DNA: TGTGCAAGTCGCTCGAACGGGACTAGCGGCCCAACACTCAGCTCCTACAATGAGCAGTTCTTC; CDR3: CASRSNGTSGPTLSSYNEQFF